The present T cell receptor beta chain was sequenced within a study of CD8 T cells in Susac syndrome. In germline, CDR1 is KGHDR, CDR2 SFDVKD. This CDR3 is built from 16 residues. Trimming cost V 0 bases and J 0 bases, with 8 bases left between them. Sequencing targeted TCR beta in T cells from blood (CD8+ and CD4+). Negative isolation was used for CD8+ and CD4+ T cells, and FACS enrichment was applied to TEMRA cells. Points from the study as a whole: The authors acknowledged that their TCR sequencing and HLA analysis involved a relatively small number of individuals.

The authors reverse transcribed about 0.45 to 1 ug RNA with random hexamers. Amplification of TCR beta CDR3 spanned 54 Vbeta and 13 Jbeta via immunoSEQ multiplex PCR. TCRdb analysed the immunoSEQ multiplex PCR reads with MiXCR anew, one entry per CDR3 protein. The repertoire holds about 300,000 distinct CDR3 sequences, 75% to 90% seen once, with roughly 0.17% in the top ten. The sample holds one count of this clonotype. What it binds is not known. The rearrangement uses TRBV24-1 and TRBJ2-1, with a possible D match to TRBD1 (6 bases). This clonotype originated in a human donor with multiple sclerosis. Sequencing input: CD8+ T cells from PBMCs. CDR3: CATSDLQGSSYNEQFF. CDR3 nucleotides: TGTGCCACCAGTGATTTGCAGGGGTCCTCCTACAATGAGCAGTTCTTC.